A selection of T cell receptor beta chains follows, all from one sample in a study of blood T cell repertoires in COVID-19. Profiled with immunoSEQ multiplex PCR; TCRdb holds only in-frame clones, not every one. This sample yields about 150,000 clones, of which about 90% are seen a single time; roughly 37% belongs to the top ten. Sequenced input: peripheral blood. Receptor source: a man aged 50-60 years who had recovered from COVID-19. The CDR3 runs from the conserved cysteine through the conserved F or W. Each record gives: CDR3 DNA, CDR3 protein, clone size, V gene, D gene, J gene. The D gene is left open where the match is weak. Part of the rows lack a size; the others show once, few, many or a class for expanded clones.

DNA: TGTGCCAGCAGCTTAGGACAGAGTTATCAAGAGACCCAGTACTTC; CDR3: CASSLGQSYQETQYF; size: -; V: TRBV13; D: -; J: TRBJ2-5
DNA: TGTGCCAGCACTAAGTCTAACTATGGCTACACCTTC; CDR3: CASTKSNYGYTF; size: -; V: TRBV6-4; D: -; J: TRBJ1-2
DNA: TGCGCCAGCAGTCGTCTGCAGGGGGCGCAGGAGACCCAGTACTTC; CDR3: CASSRLQGAQETQYF; size: -; V: TRBV10-2; D: TRBD1; J: TRBJ2-5
DNA: TGTGCCAGCAGTTACTCTACTGGTGAGCAGTTCTTC; CDR3: CASSYSTGEQFF; size: -; V: TRBV6-5; D: -; J: TRBJ2-1
DNA: TGTGCCAGCAGCTCCGGGAACAGGGGTGGGGGACTAGATACGCAGTATTTT; CDR3: CASSSGNRGGGLDTQYF; size: -; V: TRBV7-2; D: -; J: TRBJ2-3
DNA: TGTGCCAGCACTCAAACCGAGACAGGGTATGGGGGGCAGTTCTTC; CDR3: CASTQTETGYGGQFF; size: -; V: TRBV3-1/TRBV3-2; D: TRBD1; J: TRBJ2-1
DNA: TGTGCCAGTAGTCCTCCCACTAGCGGGGCCGGGGAGCTGTTTTTT; CDR3: CASSPPTSGAGELFF; size: few; V: TRBV19; D: TRBD2; J: TRBJ2-2
DNA: TGTGCCAGTAGTATGGGGACAGCAACCGGGGAGCTGTTTTTT; CDR3: CASSMGTATGELFF; size: once; V: TRBV19; D: TRBD1; J: TRBJ2-2
DNA: TGTGCCAGCAGTGTCTCGAGAGATCAGCCCCAGCATTTT; CDR3: CASSVSRDQPQHF; size: -; V: TRBV2; D: -; J: TRBJ1-5
DNA: TGCAGTGCCCCGACAGGGGCTGAAGCTTTCTTT; CDR3: CSAPTGAEAFF; size: -; V: TRBV20-1; D: TRBD1; J: TRBJ1-1
DNA: TGTGCCAGCAGCGGAGGGAAGGGCTCCTACAATGAGCAGTTCTTC; CDR3: CASSGGKGSYNEQFF; size: -; V: TRBV9; D: -; J: TRBJ2-1
DNA: TGCGCCAGCAGCACAGGGTTTTACGGTTCACCCCTCCACTTT; CDR3: CASSTGFYGSPLHF; size: -; V: TRBV5-1; D: -; J: TRBJ1-6
DNA: TGTGCCAGCAACAAAGGGGGTTCACCCCTCCACTTT; CDR3: CASNKGGSPLHF; size: -; V: TRBV28; D: -; J: TRBJ1-6
DNA: TGTGCCAGCAGCTTGTCTCAGGGTCGTAATTCACCCCTCCACTTT; CDR3: CASSLSQGRNSPLHF; size: -; V: TRBV5-4; D: -; J: TRBJ1-6
DNA: TGTGCCAGCAGTTTCTCTGGACAGCGTAACACTGAAGCTTTCTTT; CDR3: CASSFSGQRNTEAFF; size: -; V: TRBV6-5; D: -; J: TRBJ1-1
DNA: TGTGCCAGCAGCTTAGATCTACTAGCGGGACAACGAGAGACCCAGTACTTC; CDR3: CASSLDLLAGQRETQYF; size: -; V: TRBV11-3; D: TRBD2; J: TRBJ2-5
DNA: TGTGCCACCCGTTCGGTGGGTAGCGAAAACACCGGGGAGCTGTTTTTT; CDR3: CATRSVGSENTGELFF; size: -; V: TRBV11-2; D: -; J: TRBJ2-2
DNA: TGTGCCAGCAGCCCCATCTGGGGGCATGAGCAGTTCTTC; CDR3: CASSPIWGHEQFF; size: once; V: TRBV11-2; D: -; J: TRBJ2-1
DNA: TGTGCCAGCAGCCCTGGACAGGGGGCGATTTGGTACAATGAGCAGTTCTTC; CDR3: CASSPGQGAIWYNEQFF; size: -; V: TRBV6-2/TRBV6-3; D: TRBD1; J: TRBJ2-1
DNA: TGCGCCAGCAGCCCGCGGTTTGCGACAGAACCTATGAGCTACACCTTC; CDR3: CASSPRFATEPMSYTF; size: -; V: TRBV4-1; D: -; J: TRBJ1-2
DNA: TGTGCCAGCAGCTTAACCAGCGGGGGGGCCGTTGGAGAGACCCAGTACTTC; CDR3: CASSLTSGGAVGETQYF; size: -; V: TRBV7-9; D: TRBD2; J: TRBJ2-5
DNA: TGTGCCAGCAGCATTGGTAGGAGGAATGAGCAGTTCTTC; CDR3: CASSIGRRNEQFF; size: -; V: TRBV5-6; D: -; J: TRBJ2-1
DNA: TGTGCCAGCAGCTTAGGAACTAGCGGGGGGGGCAATGAGCAGTTCTTC; CDR3: CASSLGTSGGGNEQFF; size: -; V: TRBV11-3; D: TRBD2; J: TRBJ2-1
DNA: TGTGCCACCAGTGACTCGGACAGGGTGGAAGGCTACACCTTC; CDR3: CATSDSDRVEGYTF; size: -; V: TRBV24-1; D: TRBD1; J: TRBJ1-2
DNA: TGTGCCAGCAGAGCCGGGACTAGTGGACACAATGAGCAGTTCTTC; CDR3: CASRAGTSGHNEQFF; size: -; V: TRBV7-2; D: TRBD2; J: TRBJ2-1
DNA: TGTGCCAGCAGGACAGTGCTGAACACTGAAGCTTTCTTT; CDR3: CASRTVLNTEAFF; size: -; V: TRBV6-5; D: -; J: TRBJ1-1
DNA: TGTGCCAGCAGCGACCGGGGAGCGTCCGGGGAGCTGTTTTTT; CDR3: CASSDRGASGELFF; size: -; V: TRBV6-6; D: -; J: TRBJ2-2
DNA: TGTGCCAGCAGCTTACCAAATTACAATGAGCAGTTCTTC; CDR3: CASSLPNYNEQFF; size: once; V: TRBV7-2; D: -; J: TRBJ2-1
DNA: TGTGCCAGCAGCCGAGAGACAGGGGAGAACTATGGCTACACCTTC; CDR3: CASSRETGENYGYTF; size: -; V: TRBV3-1/TRBV3-2; D: TRBD1; J: TRBJ1-2
DNA: TGTGCCAGCAGCCGGGGAGGGAACGAAAAACTGTTTTTT; CDR3: CASSRGGNEKLFF; size: -; V: TRBV11-2; D: -; J: TRBJ1-4
DNA: TGCAGCGTTAGTATGCAGGGGGCTGACACCGGGGAGCTGTTTTTT; CDR3: CSVSMQGADTGELFF; size: -; V: TRBV29-1; D: TRBD1; J: TRBJ2-2
DNA: TGCGCCAGCAGCGCGACAGGAGACTATGGCTACACCTTC; CDR3: CASSATGDYGYTF; size: -; V: TRBV5-1; D: -; J: TRBJ1-2
DNA: TGTGCCAGCAGTTTAGGCGGAAACTATGGCTACACCTTC; CDR3: CASSLGGNYGYTF; size: -; V: TRBV12-3/TRBV12-4; D: -; J: TRBJ1-2
DNA: TGCGCCAGCAGCCAAGTCTGGGGAGGGAACACTGAAGCTTTCTTT; CDR3: CASSQVWGGNTEAFF; size: -; V: TRBV4-3; D: -; J: TRBJ1-1
DNA: TGTGCCAGCAGCTTAGTTAAGGGGGTCCGGAAAGCAGATACGCAGTATTTT; CDR3: CASSLVKGVRKADTQYF; size: -; V: TRBV11-2; D: -; J: TRBJ2-3
DNA: TGTGCCAGCAGTTACAGCGCGAACACTGAAGCTTTCTTT; CDR3: CASSYSANTEAFF; size: few; V: TRBV6-2/TRBV6-3; D: -; J: TRBJ1-1
DNA: TGTGCCATCAGTGAAAGCACTCTATACAATGAGCAGTTCTTC; CDR3: CAISESTLYNEQFF; size: -; V: TRBV10-3; D: -; J: TRBJ2-1
DNA: TGTGCCAGCAGCTCAACTACAGGGGAATATTCACCCCTCCACTTT; CDR3: CASSSTTGEYSPLHF; size: -; V: TRBV2; D: TRBD1; J: TRBJ1-6
DNA: TGTGCCAGCACTCATACGACCGGGACCTACAATGAGCAGTTCTTC; CDR3: CASTHTTGTYNEQFF; size: few; V: TRBV6-6; D: -; J: TRBJ2-1
DNA: TGTGCCAGTAGTCCCCCGGGACAGGGTTTAACTGAAGCTTTCTTT; CDR3: CASSPPGQGLTEAFF; size: -; V: TRBV19; D: TRBD1; J: TRBJ1-1
DNA: TGTGCCAGCAGCGTAGACCGATCGAGTCAAGAGACCCAGTACTTC; CDR3: CASSVDRSSQETQYF; size: once; V: TRBV9; D: -; J: TRBJ2-5
DNA: TGTGCCAGCACCAGGGGGGGCTCGAACACTGAAGCTTTCTTT; CDR3: CASTRGGSNTEAFF; size: once; V: TRBV4-2; D: TRBD1; J: TRBJ1-1
DNA: TGTGCTAGTGGTTTGGTCTTTTCCCTCACAGGGAACACTGAAGCTTTCTTT; CDR3: CASGLVFSLTGNTEAFF; size: -; V: TRBV12-5; D: -; J: TRBJ1-1
DNA: TGTGCCAGCAGTTTATTCACGGGGTCTGGGGCCAACGTCCTGACTTTC; CDR3: CASSLFTGSGANVLTF; size: -; V: TRBV27; D: -; J: TRBJ2-6
DNA: TGTGCCAGCAGCTTAGTAGACTCGGGAGGCCCAGATACGCAGTATTTT; CDR3: CASSLVDSGGPDTQYF; size: -; V: TRBV11-2; D: TRBD2; J: TRBJ2-3
DNA: TGTGCCAGCAGTTTATCAGGAGGGCTCTCTGGAAACACCATATATTTT; CDR3: CASSLSGGLSGNTIYF; size: -; V: TRBV27; D: -; J: TRBJ1-3
DNA: TGCGCCAGCAGCCAAGATCTTGGCAGGGGGGAAGAGACCCAGTACTTC; CDR3: CASSQDLGRGEETQYF; size: -; V: TRBV4-1; D: -; J: TRBJ2-5
DNA: TGCGCCAGCACCAGACAGGGAATCCACTCTGGGGCCAACGTCCTGACTTTC; CDR3: CASTRQGIHSGANVLTF; size: -; V: TRBV5-1; D: TRBD1; J: TRBJ2-6
DNA: TGCGCCAGCAGCAGACAGGGAGCGGTAGCCAAAAACATTCAGTACTTC; CDR3: CASSRQGAVAKNIQYF; size: -; V: TRBV10-1; D: TRBD1; J: TRBJ2-4
DNA: TGTGCCAGCAGCCAACTATCTAGCGGGCAGGGCAAGTTCTTC; CDR3: CASSQLSSGQGKFF; size: -; V: TRBV4-2; D: TRBD2; J: TRBJ2-1
DNA: TGTGCCAGCAGCACCGGACTGATTAATGAAAAACTGTTTTTT; CDR3: CASSTGLINEKLFF; size: -; V: TRBV5-5; D: -; J: TRBJ1-4
DNA: TGCGCCAGCAGCCAAGCGTATGGTCTAAGCAGGGGTCGGGTCGGGGAGCTGTTTTTT; CDR3: CASSQAYGLSRGRVGELFF; size: -; V: TRBV4-1; D: -; J: TRBJ2-2
DNA: TGTGCCAGCAGACTCAGGGGACAGGGGGCTGTGACTGAAGCTTTCTTT; CDR3: CASRLRGQGAVTEAFF; size: -; V: TRBV7-2; D: TRBD1; J: TRBJ1-1